A single sample is the source of the 27 T cell receptor beta chains below, sequenced in a study of cytomegalovirus exposure and HLA in healthy donors. A multiplex PCR was run with 60 Vbeta primers and 13 Jbeta primers. The assay was immunoSEQ multiplex PCR, and TCRdb's table has in-frame clones only and misses some. The data hold some 76,000 clones, with 78% observed a single time. The specimen sequenced was PBMCs. These receptors were collected from a middle-aged woman in good health and CMV-seropositive.

This chain links TRBV9 with TRBJ2-3; 15 bases agree with TRBD2. The trim removed 2 bases at V and 5 bases at J, leaving 3 bases unmatched. Germline V gene sequence: CDR1 SGDLS, CDR2 YYNGEE. This CDR3 comprises 16 residues. DNA for the CDR3: TGTGCCAGCAGCGTCGGACTAGCGGGGGGGGTAGATACGCAGTATTTT. Protein: CASSVGLAGGVDTQYF.

The chain recombines TRBV18 with TRBJ2-1, with D possibly being TRBD1 (6 bases). From germline, CDR1 is KGHSH and CDR2 LQKENI. V was trimmed by 3 bases and J by 9 bases, leaving 18 bases between them. The CDR3 contains 15 residues. The chain's CDR3 is CASSPSGVDLGEQFF. Here the CDR3 DNA reads TGTGCCAGCTCACCCTCAGGGGTAGACCTAGGTGAGCAGTTCTTC.

This clone has more than one count but fewer than ten. The CDR3 coding sequence is TGTGCCAGCAGTGAAGCTAGGGGGGGGCGAGGAGAGACCCAGTACTTC. As protein: CASSEARGGRGETQYF. The gene calls are TRBV25-1 and TRBJ2-5, with D maybe TRBD2 (7 bases). Germline lookup yields CDR1 MGHDK and CDR2 SYGVNS. V was pared by 2 bases and J by 4 bases, with 17 bases between. This CDR3 contains 16 residues.

The chain links TRBV9 to TRBJ2-4; the D gene is possibly TRBD2 (8 bases). The germline gives CDR1 SGDLS, CDR2 YYNGEE. Trimming removed 5 bases at V and 8 bases at J, with 20 bases between. This CDR3 has 15 residues. The CDR3 DNA reads TGTGCCAGCAGGGACGGGAGGGAGGGGACAGACATTCAGTACTTC. Translating gives CASRDGREGTDIQYF.

The chain carries TRBV27 and TRBJ2-1, with 11 bases aligning to TRBD1. The CDR3 has 15 amino acids. The J segment lost 7 bases and the V segment lost 5 bases, leaving 7 bases of the junction unmatched. Germline CDR1 reads MNHEY; CDR2 reads SMNVEV (reference sequence). CDR3 residues: CASSVGTGGANEQFF. DNA of the CDR3: TGTGCCAGCAGTGTCGGGACAGGGGGTGCGAATGAGCAGTTCTTC.

V gene TRBV30 combines with J gene TRBJ1-1, with no clear D. Germline-derived CDR1 and CDR2 are GTSNPN and SVGIG (reference sequence). V gave up 0 bases and J gave up 9 bases, with 5 bases separating them. The CDR3 consists of 10 residues. DNA of the CDR3: TGTGCCTGGAGTGTATTAAAAGCTTTCTTT. Protein: CAWSVLKAFF.

This chain uses TRBV27 with TRBJ2-1, with unresolved D. CDR1 MNHEY and CDR2 SMNVEV come from the germline V gene (reference sequence). The CDR3 covers 11 residues. With 5 bases removed from V and 4 bases from J, the gap between germline ends came to 3 bases. The CDR3 loop is CASSRYNEQFF. The CDR3, as DNA: TGTGCCAGCAGTCGTTACAATGAGCAGTTCTTC.

This clone appeared once. The chain joins TRBV7-2 to TRBJ2-5; D unresolved. The CDR3 has 15 residues. Trimming took off 1 base at V and 5 bases at J, with 14 bases between the two ends. The germline V gene has CDR1 SGHTA and CDR2 FQGNSA. CDR3 DNA: TGTGCCAGCAGCTTAGTTGAATCCTACGCGGAGACCCAGTACTTC. Its protein product is CASSLVESYAETQYF.

The genes are TRBV14 and TRBJ1-6, with a tentative D call TRBD1 (5 bases). Trimming left V 1 base short and J 8 bases short, with 15 bases between. The CDR3 has 16 residues. The V gene's germline CDR1 is SGHDN and CDR2 FVKESK. The CDR3 loop reads CASSQVSSWGHSPLHF. The CDR3 DNA reads TGTGCCAGCAGCCAAGTGTCCTCATGGGGCCATTCACCCCTCCACTTT.

For the CDR3, the DNA is TGCGCCAGCAGCTCCAAGGGGGACACCGGGGAGCTGTTTTTT. It specifies CASSSKGDTGELFF. V is TRBV23-1 and J is TRBJ2-2; a possible D gene is TRBD1 (6 bases). TRBV23-1 counts as an open reading frame of uncertain function. V was clipped by 6 bases and J by 3 bases, with 11 bases between them. The CDR3 runs to 14 residues.

This clone has a handful of counts. V is TRBV7-9 and J is TRBJ2-3, with no clear D. This CDR3 comprises 15 residues. The V and J ends lost 2 bases and 0 bases respectively, with 9 bases between them. Germline V gene data show CDR1 as SEHNR and CDR2 as FQNEAQ (reference sequence). The CDR3 region is CASSLYRPSTDTQYF. The CDR3 bases are TGTGCCAGCAGCTTATACAGACCGAGCACAGATACGCAGTATTTT.

The chain employs TRBV25-1 and TRBJ1-3; D is possibly TRBD1 (5 bases). Germline values: CDR1 MGHDK, CDR2 SYGVNS. CDR3 length: 15 residues. Trimming cost V 1 base and J 2 bases, with 9 bases left between them. The CDR3 DNA follows: TGTGCCAGCAGTGAATTTTCAGGGACTGGAAACACCATATATTTT. Its protein product is CASSEFSGTGNTIYF.

This clone showed up just a few times. The V and J genes are TRBV5-1 and TRBJ2-2; 8 bases agree with TRBD2. Per the germline V gene, CDR1 is SGHRS and CDR2 is YFSETQ. This CDR3 contains 14 residues. The ends lost 0 bases at V and 6 bases at J; junction bases unmatched: 1. The CDR3 DNA is TGCGCCAGCAGCTTGGCCGGGGGGGCCGGGGAGCTGTTTTTT. It encodes CASSLAGGAGELFF.

This chain connects TRBV9 to TRBJ2-5; 12 bases match TRBD1. Trimming took 3 bases from V and 5 from J; bases not matched to a gene: 8. The CDR3 runs to 16 residues. Germline loops: CDR1 SGDLS, CDR2 YYNGEE. CDR3 in DNA: TGTGCCAGCAGCGGTTCGGGACAGGGGGCACGGGAGACCCAGTACTTC. Translated, it gives CASSGSGQGARETQYF.

This chain links TRBV6-6 with TRBJ2-3; 9 bases line up with TRBD2. The junction had 9 bases not matched to a gene; V was cut back by 5 bases and J by 3 bases. The CDR3 contains 16 residues. Germline CDR1 and CDR2: MNHNY and SVGAGI (reference sequence). CDR3 DNA sequence: TGTGCCAGCAGTACCCTAAGCGGGGGGAGAACAGATACGCAGTATTTT. It encodes CASSTLSGGRTDTQYF.

This clone was observed once. V is TRBV19 and J is TRBJ2-3; 14 positions agree with TRBD2. The germline gives CDR1 LNHDA, CDR2 SQIVND (reference sequence). V trimming: 5 bases; J trimming: 5 bases; junction bases outside the gene matches: 6. The CDR3 sequence is 16 residues long. The CDR3 is CASSPTSGGAGDTQYF. The CDR3 region has the DNA TGTGCCAGTAGTCCGACTAGCGGGGGGGCAGGAGATACGCAGTATTTT.

This chain uses TRBV4-2 with TRBJ2-2, with D maybe TRBD2 (6 bases). This CDR3 has 17 residues. V was shortened by 2 bases and J by 6 bases, with 19 bases between the two germline ends. The germline V gene has CDR1 LGHNA and CDR2 YNFKEQ. The CDR3 bases are TGTGCCAGCAGCCAAAGAGGGCCCTCCGGGGGTGCCGGGGAGCTGTTTTTT. It is translated as CASSQRGPSGGAGELFF.

V and J are TRBV30 and TRBJ1-5; maybe TRBD1 (5 bases). The ends were cut back, 0 bases at V and 7 bases at J, with 10 bases in the middle. The CDR3 covers 13 residues. CDR1 is GTSNPN and CDR2 is SVGIG in the germline V gene (reference sequence). The CDR3: CAWSVTAGQPQHF. In DNA form, the CDR3 reads TGTGCCTGGAGTGTGACAGCGGGACAGCCCCAGCATTTT.

This chain uses TRBV21-1 with TRBJ2-2; the DNA was not compared with TRBD1, the D call given in the table. TRBV21-1 is designated a pseudogene. This CDR3 has 14 residues. The CDR3 loop reads CASRDREVAGELFF. The CDR3 DNA follows: TGTGCCAGCCGGGACAGGGAAGTCGCCGGGGAGCTGTTTTTT.

Concerning this clone: Germline is not matched at one junction end, which may reflect a read error. This chain links TRBV5-1 with TRBJ2-5; 9 nucleotides align to TRBD2. CDR1 is SGHRS and CDR2 is YFSETQ in the germline V gene. The CDR3 is 15 residues long. CDR3 sequence: CASSPLAGTQETRYF. Here the CDR3 DNA reads TGCGCCAGCAGCCCGCTAGCGGGGACACAAGAGACCCGGTACTTC.

The V call is TRBV19, the J call TRBJ2-5, with 11 positions matching TRBD2. The DNA matches TRBJ2-7 better at its end, which makes the J call doubtful. Germline lookup yields CDR1 LNHDA and CDR2 SQIVND (reference sequence). This CDR3 is built from 14 residues. The CDR3 coding sequence is TGTGCCAGTAGACTAGCGGGGGCCCCCTACGAGCAGTACTTC. Its protein is CASRLAGAPYEQYF.

This chain joins TRBV11-2 and TRBJ1-1, with D possibly matching TRBD1 (5 bases). V gave up 1 base and J gave up 0 bases, with 18 bases separating them. Per the germline V gene, CDR1 is SGHAT and CDR2 is FQNNGV. CDR3 size: 18 residues. In DNA, the CDR3 is TGTGCCAGCAGCTTAGTCGGAGGGGCCCGTCCCATGAACACTGAAGCTTTCTTT. It codes for CASSLVGGARPMNTEAFF.

This chain links TRBV2 with TRBJ1-2; 7 bases agree with TRBD1. Germline assignment: CDR1 SNHLY and CDR2 FYNNEI. V dropped 7 bases and J dropped 4; count of bases not matched to a gene: 6. The CDR3 extends over 13 amino acids. The CDR3 region has the DNA TGTGCCAGCAAACCCGGGACAGCCTATGGCTACACCTTC. Encoded protein: CASKPGTAYGYTF.

This chain joins TRBV4-1 and TRBJ2-1; D possibly corresponds to TRBD2 (6 bases). From germline, CDR1 is MGHRA and CDR2 YSYEKL. V was shortened by 2 bases and J by 6 bases, with 20 bases between the two germline ends. The CDR3 is 17 amino acids. The CDR3 sequence: CASSQLYPGEAGNEQFF. CDR3 nucleotides: TGCGCCAGCAGCCAACTTTACCCGGGGGAAGCGGGCAATGAGCAGTTCTTC.

The rearrangement uses TRBV19 and TRBJ2-2; D gene ambiguous. Trimming took off 9 bases at V and 7 bases at J, with 9 bases between the two ends. The CDR3 loop spans 11 amino acids. Looked up from germline, CDR1 is LNHDA and CDR2 is SQIVND (reference sequence). The CDR3 protein is CASLVVGELFF. CDR3 bases: TGTGCCAGCCTAGTAGTCGGGGAGCTGTTTTTT.

V usage is TRBV19 and J usage is TRBJ2-6, with a possible D match to TRBD2 (6 bases). The CDR3 is made up of 16 amino acids. The V gene's germline CDR1 is LNHDA and CDR2 SQIVND (reference sequence). V was cut by 7 bases and J by 1 base, with 14 bases left in between. CDR3 nucleotides: TGTGCCAGTACCCTCAACGCGGGGTCTGGGGCCAACGTCCTGACTTTC. Translated, it gives CASTLNAGSGANVLTF.

The chain recombines TRBV10-3 with TRBJ2-7; 9 bases align to TRBD1. Trimming cost V 9 bases and J 2 bases; bases outside gene matches: 8. Germline CDR1 is ENHRY and CDR2 is SYGVKD. The CDR3 contains 14 residues. CDR3: CAIRFGQGTYEQYF. The CDR3 region has the DNA TGTGCCATTCGCTTTGGACAGGGGACCTACGAGCAGTACTTC.